The rows below give T cell receptor beta chains drawn from one sample of a study of PD-1 blockade in classical Hodgkin lymphoma. Data came from immunoSEQ multiplex PCR; TCRdb stores just in-frame clones and leaves some out. The sample holds about 49,000 clones, around 87% seen once. Specimen: peripheral blood mononuclear cells (PBMCs), collected before the fourth cycle of nivolumab. The receptors were gathered from a human donor with classical Hodgkin lymphoma. Both conserved end residues are trimmed from each CDR3. The order of the fields is J gene, V gene, CDR3 protein.

j_call: TRBJ2-7; v_call: TRBV7-9; cdr3_aa: ASSLDLGLAGYEQY
j_call: TRBJ1-2; v_call: TRBV6-5; cdr3_aa: ASSYWGGYT
j_call: TRBJ2-1; v_call: TRBV27; cdr3_aa: ASSTLAGGPNEQF
j_call: TRBJ2-5; v_call: TRBV5-6; cdr3_aa: ASSLRGMETQY
j_call: TRBJ2-3; v_call: TRBV7-9; cdr3_aa: ASNAIGSSTDTQY
j_call: TRBJ2-6; v_call: TRBV6-4; cdr3_aa: ASSDYRDSSGANVLT
j_call: TRBJ2-7; v_call: TRBV9; cdr3_aa: ASSPHQSAESYEQY
j_call: TRBJ2-7; v_call: TRBV6-6; cdr3_aa: ASSYIGRSTYEQY
j_call: TRBJ2-4; v_call: TRBV19; cdr3_aa: ASWTAVDIQY
j_call: TRBJ1-2; v_call: TRBV28; cdr3_aa: ASSLYRTDYGYT
j_call: TRBJ1-1; v_call: TRBV5-1; cdr3_aa: ASSLAKAGWGLNTEAF
j_call: TRBJ2-1; v_call: TRBV9; cdr3_aa: ASSVLSRNEQF
j_call: TRBJ1-5; v_call: TRBV5-6; cdr3_aa: ASSLMWDTYQPQH
j_call: TRBJ2-1; v_call: TRBV9; cdr3_aa: ASSDRDPLYNEQF
j_call: TRBJ2-7; v_call: TRBV29-1; cdr3_aa: SVLTGDSYEQY